This T cell receptor beta chain appears in the sequencing data of a study of cytomegalovirus exposure and HLA in healthy donors. Vbeta (60) and Jbeta (13) primers were used in the PCR. Only in-frame clones appear in the TCRdb table, and some are missing; sequencing was by immunoSEQ multiplex PCR. The table includes about 130,000 clones, around 80% detected once. V was trimmed by 6 bases and J by 4 bases, leaving 12 bases between them. CDR3 length: 13 amino acids. Germline V gives CDR1 MNHEY, CDR2 SMNVEV (reference sequence). The receptor's source is a human donor in good health. The chain uses TRBV27 and TRBJ1-1; tentatively, D is TRBD1 (5 bases). Sequenced input: PBMCs. CDR3 nucleotide sequence: TGTGCCAGCAGAACAGGTTCCAGCACTGAAGCTTTCTTT. Its protein product is CASRTGSSTEAFF.